The rows below give T cell receptor beta chains drawn from one sample of a study of blood T cells in healthy people across ages. TCRdb re-analysed the 5' RACE reads in MiXCR, keeping a single row per CDR3 protein. Of about 830,000 distinct CDR3 sequences listed, 60% to 80% are singletons. Source material: blood. These receptors came from a man aged 30 to 45 in good health. Each CDR3 is given with its conserved first and last residue. Fields, in order: CDR3 protein, CDR3 DNA, clone size, V gene, J gene, D gene. A D gene is named only where the DNA matches it firmly. The size of a clone is reported for some rows only, either as once, few or many, or as a class for expanded clones.

CASSEEEGLYEQYF,TGTGCCAGCAGTGAAGAGGAAGGGCTCTACGAGCAGTACTTC,.,TRBV6-1,TRBJ2-7,.
CASSFQATGIPGANVLTF,TGTGCCAGCAGCTTCCAGGCCACAGGGATCCCTGGGGCCAACGTCCTGACTTTC,few,TRBV7-9,TRBJ2-6,.
CASSLERISWEAQYF,TGTGCCAGCAGCTTGGAAAGGATCAGCTGGGAGGCCCAGTACTTC,.,TRBV7-9,TRBJ2-5,.
CASSTSGRSLYNNEQFF,TGTGCCAGCAGCACCTCGGGCCGCTCTCTATACAATAATGAGCAGTTCTTC,.,TRBV7-3,TRBJ2-1,.
CASSTEPGQGGYEQYF,TGTGCCAGCAGCACAGAGCCGGGACAGGGGGGCTACGAGCAGTACTTC,.,TRBV9,TRBJ2-7,TRBD1
CAWRTPGPSNEKLFF,TGTGCCTGGAGGACACCGGGACCTAGTAATGAAAAACTGTTTTTT,.,TRBV30,TRBJ1-4,.
CSGDDTEAFF,TGCAGTGGGGACGACACTGAAGCTTTCTTT,few,TRBV20-1,TRBJ1-1,.
CASSNLAGGRLRGTQYF,TGTGCCAGCAGCAATTTAGCGGGGGGGCGGTTGAGAGGTACGCAGTATTTT,.,TRBV7-8,TRBJ2-3,TRBD2
CASSQVNPQETQYF,TGTGCCAGCAGCCAAGTAAACCCCCAAGAGACCCAGTACTTC,.,TRBV4-2,TRBJ2-5,.
CASRGTRYEQYF,TGTGCCAGCAGAGGGACTCGCTACGAGCAGTACTTC,.,TRBV12-3/TRBV12-4,TRBJ2-7,.
CASSTRTGHNTEAFF,TGTGCCAGCAGTACTCGGACAGGCCATAACACTGAAGCTTTCTTT,.,TRBV6-2/TRBV6-3,TRBJ1-1,TRBD1
CSVDPGEDYEQYF,TGCAGCGTTGATCCCGGGGAAGACTACGAGCAGTACTTC,.,TRBV29-1,TRBJ2-7,.
CASSPEGGHQPQHF,TGTGCCAGCAGCCCCGAGGGGGGACATCAGCCCCAGCATTTT,once,TRBV6-5,TRBJ1-5,.
CASRGGGERTYNEQFF,TGTGCCAGCAGAGGAGGCGGGGAAAGGACCTACAATGAGCAGTTCTTC,.,TRBV12-3/TRBV12-4,TRBJ2-1,.
CASSLQYGTGLAEQYF,TGTGCCAGCAGCTTACAGTACGGGACAGGGTTAGCCGAGCAGTACTTC,.,TRBV7-2,TRBJ2-7,TRBD1
CASSRSINSPLHF,TGTGCCAGCAGCCGTTCGATTAATTCACCCCTCCACTTT,.,TRBV11-3,TRBJ1-6,.
CASSQDIGGTDPYEQYF,TGCGCCAGCAGCCAAGATATCGGGGGGACAGACCCCTACGAGCAGTACTTC,.,TRBV4-3,TRBJ2-7,.
CATSDGDPQYF,TGTGCCACCAGTGATGGAGATCCGCAGTATTTT,once,TRBV24-1,TRBJ2-3,.
CASSHSGGAINEQFF,TGTGCCAGCAGCCATAGCGGGGGGGCCATTAATGAGCAGTTCTTC,few,TRBV9,TRBJ2-1,TRBD2
CASSLWGVWQPQHF,TGTGCCAGCAGTTTGTGGGGGGTTTGGCAGCCCCAGCATTTT,.,TRBV12-3/TRBV12-4,TRBJ1-5,.
CAVEAGSAEAFF,TGTGCCGTCGAAGCAGGGTCTGCTGAAGCTTTCTTT,.,TRBV10-3,TRBJ1-1,.
CSVGATGGHSGANVLTF,TGCAGCGTTGGGGCAACAGGGGGGCACTCTGGGGCCAACGTCCTGACTTTC,few,TRBV29-1,TRBJ2-6,TRBD1
CAISESTAESPLHF,TGTGCCATCAGTGAGTCGACAGCCGAATCACCCCTCCACTTT,.,TRBV10-3,TRBJ1-6,.
CATSIRLSGGRGEQFF,TGTGCCACCAGCATCCGACTAAGCGGGGGGCGGGGTGAGCAGTTCTTC,.,TRBV15,TRBJ2-1,TRBD2
CASSVVQNYEQYF,TGTGCCAGCAGCGTAGTTCAGAACTACGAGCAGTACTTC,.,TRBV7-2,TRBJ2-7,.
CASSFSTSGGMNEQFF,TGTGCCAGCAGCTTTTCGACTAGCGGGGGGATGAATGAGCAGTTCTTC,.,TRBV7-8,TRBJ2-1,TRBD2
CASGGELYEQYF,TGTGCCAGCGGAGGGGAGCTCTACGAGCAGTACTTC,.,TRBV27,TRBJ2-7,.
CSATGTGEYGYTF,TGCAGCGCAACTGGGACAGGGGAGTATGGCTACACCTTC,few,TRBV29-1,TRBJ1-2,TRBD1
CASSVEGRVTDTQYF,TGTGCCAGCAGCGTAGAGGGGCGGGTCACAGATACGCAGTATTTT,few,TRBV9,TRBJ2-3,.
CASSSVGGATTDTQYF,TGTGCCAGCAGCTCTGTGGGGGGGGCGACCACAGATACGCAGTATTTT,.,TRBV7-2,TRBJ2-3,.
CASSVTGGKDTEAFF,TGTGCCAGCAGCGTGACAGGGGGGAAAGACACTGAAGCTTTCTTT,once,TRBV9,TRBJ1-1,TRBD1
CASSQTGKDSPLHF,TGTGCCAGCAGCCAAACAGGCAAGGATTCACCCCTCCACTTT,.,TRBV3-1,TRBJ1-6,.
CASSREPSGGTGELFF,TGTGCCAGCAGCAGGGAGCCCAGCGGGGGGACCGGGGAGCTGTTTTTT,.,TRBV7-9,TRBJ2-2,TRBD2
CASSQDSGGQLRETQYF,TGCGCCAGCAGCCAAGATTCGGGGGGCCAGCTTAGAGAGACCCAGTACTTC,once,TRBV4-1,TRBJ2-5,.
CSFAGGSTDTQYF,TGCAGCTTCGCGGGGGGCTCCACAGATACGCAGTATTTT,.,TRBV29-1,TRBJ2-3,TRBD2
CATSDTWDGSEQYF,TGTGCCACCAGTGATACCTGGGACGGGAGCGAGCAGTACTTC,.,TRBV24-1,TRBJ2-7,.
CASSLGGQGGSYEQYF,TGTGCCAGCAGTTTAGGGGGACAGGGGGGCTCCTACGAGCAGTACTTC,.,TRBV27,TRBJ2-7,TRBD1
CASSLISHEQYFGAGTDTQYF,.,.,TRBV11-1,TRBJ2-3,.
CASSLGGTGNGVGYTF,TGTGCCAGCAGCTTAGGTGGGACAGGGAACGGGGTAGGCTACACCTTC,few,TRBV7-2,TRBJ1-2,TRBD1
CASSLPGGMNQPQHF,TGTGCCAGCAGCTTGCCAGGTGGGATGAATCAGCCCCAGCATTTT,few,TRBV7-2,TRBJ1-5,.
CASSLFPSVNTEAFF,TGTGCCAGCAGTTTATTCCCTTCAGTGAACACTGAAGCTTTCTTT,.,TRBV12-3/TRBV12-4,TRBJ1-1,.